This TCR beta chain was retrieved from a study of cytomegalovirus exposure and HLA in healthy donors. Study-wide background: The Caucasian-associated ancestry cluster contained 81% of the approximately 390 genotyped donors. Points from the study as a whole: TCR beta V segments were, for the most part, productive about 87% or about 30% of the time in an earlier analysis.

The PCR used 60 Vbeta and 13 Jbeta primers. Sequencing was performed with immunoSEQ multiplex PCR; in TCRdb, only in-frame clones are kept and a portion is missing. The sample gives approximately 150,000 clones, approximately 71% of which show up once; around 11% is in the top ten. In regard to this clone: Its target is not known.

CDR1 LNHDA and CDR2 SQIVND come from the germline V gene (reference sequence). The CDR3 covers 14 residues. V lost 4 bases to trimming and J lost 3 bases; unmatched junction nucleotides: 4. The receptor was derived from a man aged 18 to 29 in good health and CMV-seropositive. Source material: PBMCs. The V gene is TRBV19, the J gene TRBJ2-7, with 9 bases lining up with TRBD1. This CDR3 reads CASSTMGQGYEQYF. The DNA of the CDR3 is TGTGCCAGTAGTACCATGGGACAGGGCTACGAGCAGTACTTC. The full variable domain, rest sourced from reference TRBV19 and TRBJ2-7, is DGGITQSPKYLFRKEGQNVTLSCEQNLNHDAMYWYRQDPGQGLRLIYYSQIVNDFQKGDIAEGYSVSREKKESFPLTVTSAQKNPTAFYLCASSTMGQGYEQYFGPGTRLTVT.